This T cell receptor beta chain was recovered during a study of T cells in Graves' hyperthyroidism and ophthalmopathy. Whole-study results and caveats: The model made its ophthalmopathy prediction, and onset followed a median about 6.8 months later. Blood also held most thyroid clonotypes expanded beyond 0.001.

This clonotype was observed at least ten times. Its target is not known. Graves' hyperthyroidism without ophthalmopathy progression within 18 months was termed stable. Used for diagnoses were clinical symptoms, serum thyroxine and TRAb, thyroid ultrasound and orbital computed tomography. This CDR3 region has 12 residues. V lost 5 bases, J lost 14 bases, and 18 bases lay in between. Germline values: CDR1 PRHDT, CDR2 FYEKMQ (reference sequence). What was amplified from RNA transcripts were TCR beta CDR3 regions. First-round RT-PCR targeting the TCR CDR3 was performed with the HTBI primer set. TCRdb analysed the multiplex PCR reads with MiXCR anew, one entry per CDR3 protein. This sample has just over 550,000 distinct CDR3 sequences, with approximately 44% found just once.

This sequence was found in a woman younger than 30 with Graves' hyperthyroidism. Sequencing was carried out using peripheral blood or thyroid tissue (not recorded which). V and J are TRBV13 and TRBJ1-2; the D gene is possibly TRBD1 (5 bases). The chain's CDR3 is CASSLSGWGSTF. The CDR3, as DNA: TGTGCCAGCAGCCTGAGTGGTTGGGGCTCTACCTTC.